The rows below give T cell receptor beta chains drawn from one sample of a study of shared clonotypes between healthy human individuals. Sequencing used immunoSEQ multiplex PCR; TCRdb keeps in-frame clones, though not all of them. The table has more than 850,000 clones, approximately 80% seen once; the top ten hold 0.52%. The sequenced sample was memory CD4+ T cells from PBMCs. The receptor set was obtained from a man between 18 and 35 years old in good health. Some clones in this sample may be carry-over from other donors' samples. The CDR3 runs from the conserved cysteine through the conserved F or W. Each record gives: J gene, V gene, D gene, CDR3 length, clone size, CDR3 DNA, CDR3 protein. A D gene is named only where the DNA matches it firmly. For some rows the clone size is stated as once, few or many, or as a class when expanded; others skip it.

TRBJ2-7 TRBV6-5 - 14 - TGTGCCACCCTCCCCACTAGAGGGACCTACGAGCAGTACTTC CATLPTRGTYEQYF
TRBJ2-5 TRBV28 - 14 many TGTGCCAGCAGTCCCCTTGGGGATCAAGAGACCCAGTACTTC CASSPLGDQETQYF
TRBJ1-5 TRBV30 - 14 - TGTGCCTGGAGTGGTTCGACCGATAATCAGCCCCAGCATTTT CAWSGSTDNQPQHF
TRBJ1-5 TRBV30 - 15 - TGTGCCTGGAGTGTAGAGAGGGGTGAGGGTCAGCCCCAGCATTTT CAWSVERGEGQPQHF
TRBJ2-4 TRBV30 - 15 few TGTGCCTGGAGTGTATCGGTCAGCCTAAAAAACATTCAGTACTTC CAWSVSVSLKNIQYF
TRBJ1-1 TRBV5-6 TRBD1 13 - TGTGCCAGCAGCTTGCAGGGGGCCTCTGAAGCTTTCTTT CASSLQGASEAFF
TRBJ2-7 TRBV27 - 15 - TGTGCCAGCAGTCCGACCAAACCGAAAACCTACGAGCAGTACTTC CASSPTKPKTYEQYF
TRBJ1-1 TRBV6-5 - 14 - TGTGCCAGCAGTTACTCAGGCGGGAACACTGAAGCTTTCTTT CASSYSGGNTEAFF
TRBJ2-2 TRBV4-3 - 14 - TGCGCCAGCAGCCAATCAGGCATGGACGGGGAGCTGTTTTTT CASSQSGMDGELFF
TRBJ1-2 TRBV5-1 - 14 - TGCGCCAGCAGCTTGTCCCTGCAGGGTAAGAGCTACACCTTC CASSLSLQGKSYTF
TRBJ2-3 TRBV10-3 TRBD2 14 - TGTGCCACCCGAGCGGGAGGAATCGCAGATACGCAGTATTTT CATRAGGIADTQYF
TRBJ2-2 TRBV18 - 16 - TGTGCCAGCTCACAGGGAATGGCAACGAACACCGGGGAGCTGTTTTTT CASSQGMATNTGELFF
TRBJ1-5 TRBV19 - 16 few TGTGCCAGTAGTATTGGGCGGGGCGGGGGCAATCAGCCCCAGCATTTT CASSIGRGGGNQPQHF
TRBJ1-1 TRBV18 - 13 - TGTGCCAGCTCTACCGGGTTCGGGACTGAAGCTTTCTTT CASSTGFGTEAFF
TRBJ1-4 TRBV18 - 19 - TGTGCCAGCTCACTTCTCGTAATCACAGGGACAAGCCAAGATGAAAAACTGTTTTTT CASSLLVITGTSQDEKLFF
TRBJ2-2 TRBV5-1 TRBD2 15 - TGCGCCAGCAGCTTGTTAGCGGGAGGGACCGGGGAGCTGTTTTTT CASSLLAGGTGELFF
TRBJ2-7 TRBV6-5 TRBD1 13 - TGTGCCAGCAGCAGGGGGCAGGGGAACGAGCAGTACTTC CASSRGQGNEQYF
TRBJ1-4 TRBV18 TRBD1 13 - TGTGCCAGCTCACCGACAGGGGATGAAAAACTGTTTTTT CASSPTGDEKLFF
TRBJ2-1 TRBV28 TRBD1 15 many TGTGCCAGCGGACCTCCGGGACAGGGGGCAGATGAGCAGTTCTTC CASGPPGQGADEQFF
TRBJ1-2 TRBV7-2 TRBD1 15 - TGTGCCAGCAGCCCATCGCCGGGACAGGGAGTCGGCTACACCTTC CASSPSPGQGVGYTF
TRBJ1-1 TRBV10-3 TRBD1 14 once TGTGCCATCAGGCAACAGGGGCTGAACACTGAAGCTTTCTTT CAIRQQGLNTEAFF
TRBJ2-3 TRBV10-3 - 13 few TGTGCCATCAATGCGCTGGGCACAGATACGCAGTATTTT CAINALGTDTQYF
TRBJ1-5 TRBV2 TRBD1 14 - TGTGCCAGCAGTCGGGGACAGGGCAATCAGCCCCAGCATTTT CASSRGQGNQPQHF
TRBJ2-5 TRBV5-1 TRBD2 15 - TGCGCCAGCAGCCCGGGACTAGCGGGAGTGGAGACCCAGTACTTC CASSPGLAGVETQYF
TRBJ2-2 TRBV21-1 - 18 - TGTGCCAGCAGCAAACGGGTCCCTAGCGGGAGCAGCACCGGGGAGCTGTTTTTT CASSKRVPSGSSTGELFF
TRBJ1-1 TRBV29-1 - 12 - TGCAGCGTTGACGGACTGAACACTGAAGCTTTCTTT CSVDGLNTEAFF
TRBJ2-2 TRBV9 TRBD1 16 once TGTGCCAGCAGCGTAGAAGGGACAGCTATCCCCGGGGAGCTGTTTTTT CASSVEGTAIPGELFF
TRBJ2-1 TRBV4-2 TRBD2 17 - TGTGCCAGCAGCCAAGAGAAAACTAGCGCCTTTGACAATGAGCAGTTCTTC CASSQEKTSAFDNEQFF
TRBJ2-1 TRBV11-3 - 14 - TGTGCCAGCAGCTTAGGGGTAAGAAGCAATGAGCAGTTCTTC CASSLGVRSNEQFF
TRBJ1-4 TRBV6-1 - 15 - TGTGCCAGCAGGCCCTGGCGGGAGACTAATGAAAAACTGTTTTTT CASRPWRETNEKLFF
TRBJ1-1 TRBV9 - 13 - TGTGCCAGCAGCCTTACCAGCTACACTGAAGCTTTCTTT CASSLTSYTEAFF
TRBJ2-1 TRBV7-9 TRBD2 17 - TGTGCCAGCAGCTCACCTATAGCGGGAGGGCCGTACAATGAGCAGTTCTTC CASSSPIAGGPYNEQFF
TRBJ1-2 TRBV4-1 TRBD1 15 - TGCGCCAGCAGCCAAGGACAGGGGAATAACTATGGCTACACCTTC CASSQGQGNNYGYTF
TRBJ2-3 TRBV9 - 16 once TGTGCCAGCAGCGGCCTAGGGGGACTTAGCACAGATACGCAGTATTTT CASSGLGGLSTDTQYF
TRBJ1-1 TRBV7-9 - 14 - TGTGCCAGCAGCTTAGAGCGAGTGGACACTGAAGCTTTCTTT CASSLERVDTEAFF
TRBJ2-1 TRBV29-1 TRBD2 13 - TGCAGCGTCGCTACGACTAGCGGACTTGAGCAGTTCTTC CSVATTSGLEQFF
TRBJ1-6 TRBV5-1 TRBD1 17 - TGCGCCAGCAGCCCCGGGACAGCTTCTGTCTATAATTCACCCCTCCACTTT CASSPGTASVYNSPLHF
TRBJ2-6 TRBV7-3 TRBD2 18 - TGTGCCAGCAGCCCTCAGACTAGCGGTAGCTCTGGGGCCAACGTCCTGACTTTC CASSPQTSGSSGANVLTF
TRBJ1-1 TRBV28 - 14 - TGTGCCAGCAGTTTGGGCCGACTGTACACTGAAGCTTTCTTT CASSLGRLYTEAFF
TRBJ2-1 TRBV5-1 - 13 - TGCGCCAGCAGCGCGGACGGGTACAATGAGCAGTTCTTC CASSADGYNEQFF
TRBJ1-2 TRBV5-4 TRBD1 16 - TGTGCCAGCAGCCACGGGGAGGGGGCTGCTGGCTATGGCTACACCTTC CASSHGEGAAGYGYTF
TRBJ1-4 TRBV7-8 TRBD1 16 - TGTGCCAGCAGCTTATTAGCAGGGGGCGGTCGTGAAAAACTGTTTTTT CASSLLAGGGREKLFF
TRBJ1-1 TRBV2 - 13 - TGTGCCAGCAGTGTCGTGGTTAACACTGAAGCTTTCTTT CASSVVVNTEAFF
TRBJ1-2 TRBV5-5 - 13 - TGTGCCAGCAGCTTAGGGAGTAACTATGGCTACACCTTC CASSLGSNYGYTF
TRBJ2-1 TRBV9 TRBD1 16 - TGTGCCAGCAGCGTATTGGGGACAGGGGTATTGGGGGAGCAGTTCTTC CASSVLGTGVLGEQFF
TRBJ2-3 TRBV29-1 - 11 - TGCAGCGGGGGTGAGGGTGATACGCAGTATTTT CSGGEGDTQYF
TRBJ2-1 TRBV5-4 TRBD2 19 - TGTGCCAGCAGCACGTGGGGTAGCGGGAGGTTTTTCGAACACGGTGAGCAGTTCTTC CASSTWGSGRFFEHGEQFF
TRBJ1-1 TRBV15 - 14 - TGTGCCACCAGCAGAGACCAGGGAAACACTGAAGCTTTCTTT CATSRDQGNTEAFF
TRBJ2-7 TRBV28 TRBD2 18 few TGTGCCAGCAGTTTAAGCGGGACTTTCACATTTAACACCTACGAGCAGTACTTC CASSLSGTFTFNTYEQYF
TRBJ2-1 TRBV5-1 TRBD1 15 - TGCGCCAGCAGCTTAGGACAGGGAGGCGGCAATGAGCAGTTCTTC CASSLGQGGGNEQFF
TRBJ2-5 TRBV5-1 TRBD2 16 - TGCGCCAGCAGCTTGGGTAGCGGGATCTATGAAAAGACCCAGTACTTC CASSLGSGIYEKTQYF
TRBJ2-5 TRBV28 - 16 few TGTGCCAGCAGTCCGCGCCGGTCAGGGCTTTATGAGACCCAGTACTTC CASSPRRSGLYETQYF
TRBJ2-3 TRBV29-1 - 13 - TGCAGCGTTGTGAGACCGAGCACAGATACGCAGTATTTT CSVVRPSTDTQYF